Shown below are 27 T cell receptor beta chains from a single sample sequenced in a study of blood T cell repertoires in COVID-19. The data were produced by immunoSEQ multiplex PCR, yet TCRdb's version contains in-frame clones alone and is incomplete. The repertoire includes about 130,000 clones, almost 85% of them detected once, and over 10% sits in the top ten. Specimen: peripheral blood. The receptors were gathered from a human donor in a cohort sampled during active COVID-19.

About this clone itself: Within the sample, other DNA sequences also encode this same CDR3. CDR3 in amino acids: CASSLGQGETQYF. CDR3 bases: TGCGCCAGCAGCCTTGGACAGGGAGAGACCCAGTACTTC. The chain uses TRBV5-1 and TRBJ2-5, with TRBD1 matching over 8 bases. The trim removed 4 bases at V and 4 bases at J, leaving 3 bases unmatched. CDR3 length: 13 amino acids. Germline CDR1 is SGHRS and CDR2 is YFSETQ.

This sequence joins TRBV29-1 and TRBJ2-2; 9 bases map to TRBD2. The CDR3 sequence is 17 residues long. CDR1 is SQVTM and CDR2 is ANQGSEA in the germline V gene. J lost 4 bases, V lost 3 bases, and 12 bases had no gene match. The CDR3 DNA sequence: TGCAGCGTTGAGCCTTCGCGGGGGGGCAGTGGCACCGGGGAGCTGTTTTTT. Residues: CSVEPSRGGSGTGELFF.

The chain has TRBV5-1 and TRBJ1-1; D might be TRBD1 (5 bases). The V end was cut by 4 bases, the J end by 4 bases, with 11 bases between. CDR3 size: 13 residues. Germline loops: CDR1 SGHRS, CDR2 YFSETQ. The CDR3 spells CASSLRVGTEAFF. For the CDR3, the DNA is TGCGCCAGCAGCCTCAGGGTTGGCACTGAAGCTTTCTTT.

About this clone: In the same sample, other DNA sequences code for this CDR3. The chain employs TRBV11-2 and TRBJ1-1; maybe TRBD1 (6 bases). The CDR3 spans 14 residues. The germline gives CDR1 SGHAT, CDR2 FQNNGV. The V gene lost 1 base and the J gene lost 4 bases, with 10 bases spanning the gap. In nucleotides, the CDR3 is TGTGCCAGCAGCTTAGGTCAGGGGAGCACTGAAGCTTTCTTT. It yields the protein CASSLGQGSTEAFF.

The chain uses TRBV30 and TRBJ1-5, with a weak D call TRBD1 (6 bases). Germline V CDR1 and CDR2: GTSNPN, SVGIG (reference sequence). The CDR3 consists of 13 residues. V was shortened by 0 bases and J by 7 bases, with 10 bases between the two germline ends. This CDR3 reads CAWSVYREQPQHF. The CDR3, as DNA: TGTGCCTGGAGTGTGTACAGGGAACAGCCCCAGCATTTT.

The rearrangement joins TRBV7-3 to TRBJ2-3, with 8 bases identical to TRBD2. The CDR3 is made up of 17 amino acids. With V trimmed by 2 bases and J by 4 bases, 11 bases remained unmatched. CDR1 is SGHTA and CDR2 is FQGTGA in the germline V gene. CDR3 sequence (DNA): TGTGCCAGCAGCTTAGGTCAACGCGGGGGGCTACCAGATACGCAGTATTTT. This gives the protein CASSLGQRGGLPDTQYF.

The chain couples TRBV5-4 to TRBJ2-7; 12 bases are shared with TRBD2. Losses at the gene ends were 7 bases for V and 5 bases for J; bases not matched to a gene: 4. Germline CDR1 reads SGHNT; CDR2 reads YYREEE (reference sequence). This CDR3 spans 13 amino acids. The CDR3 is CASQLAGGNEQYF. The CDR3 nucleotides are TGTGCCAGCCAGCTAGCGGGGGGGAACGAGCAGTACTTC.

This chain joins TRBV4-1 and TRBJ1-1; the D is unclear. Trimming removed 4 bases from V and 4 bases from J, with 13 bases in between. The CDR3 covers 14 residues. Germline V gives CDR1 MGHRA, CDR2 YSYEKL. The CDR3 reads CASSLEAKPTEAFF. The CDR3 DNA sequence: TGCGCCAGCAGCCTGGAGGCTAAACCCACTGAAGCTTTCTTT.

This clone showed up many times. The V call is TRBV7-9, the J call TRBJ1-2; TRBD1 is a possible D gene (5 bases). The germline CDR1 and CDR2 sequences are SEHNR and FQNEAQ (reference sequence). There are 14 residues in the CDR3. The germline V and J ends were trimmed by 2 bases and 1 base, with 8 bases remaining between them. The CDR3 bases are TGTGCCAGCAGCTTAACAGGTTTTAACTATGGCTACACCTTC. It specifies CASSLTGFNYGYTF.

The gene calls are TRBV5-1 and TRBJ2-7; 8 bases map to TRBD1. Germline CDR1 SGHRS, CDR2 YFSETQ. CDR3 length: 15 amino acids. With V trimmed by 0 bases and J by 3 bases, 5 bases remained unmatched. DNA for the CDR3: TGCGCCAGCAGCTTGGAACAGGGGGGCGTCTACGAGCAGTACTTC. It encodes CASSLEQGGVYEQYF.

The chain links TRBV29-1 to TRBJ1-3; D is unresolved. The germline V gene encodes CDR1 SQVTM and CDR2 ANQGSEA. CDR3 size: 13 residues. V was clipped by 6 bases and J by 0 bases, with 9 bases between them. The CDR3 loop reads CSVREASGNTIYF. CDR3 DNA sequence: TGCAGCGTAAGAGAGGCCTCTGGAAACACCATATATTTT.

The chain employs TRBV4-2 and TRBJ2-4, with TRBD2 matching over 10 bases. The CDR3 is 19 residues long. With V trimmed by 0 bases and J by 0 bases, 8 bases remained unmatched. From germline, CDR1 is LGHNA and CDR2 YNFKEQ. Here the CDR3 reads CASSQDTSGGGIAKNIQYF. DNA for the CDR3: TGTGCCAGCAGCCAAGATACGAGCGGGGGGGGAATAGCCAAAAACATTCAGTACTTC.

This clone was detected only a few times. The J gene is TRBJ2-7, the V gene TRBV20-1; TRBD2 matches at 10 bases. The junction had 18 bases not matched to a gene; V was cut back by 3 bases and J by 4 bases. Germline loops: CDR1 DFQATT, CDR2 SNEGSKA (reference sequence). The CDR3 loop spans 18 amino acids. The CDR3 here is CSASAPAGTSGVGYEQYF. The CDR3 DNA follows: TGCAGTGCTAGTGCCCCCGCGGGTACTAGCGGGGTCGGGTACGAGCAGTACTTC.

The chain combines TRBV4-1 with TRBJ2-7, with TRBD1 as a possible D gene (7 bases). CDR1 and CDR2 from the germline V gene are MGHRA and YSYEKL. The V gene lost 0 bases and the J gene lost 0 bases, with 12 bases spanning the gap. The CDR3 covers 16 residues. The DNA of the CDR3 is TGCGCCAGCAGCCAAGATCGGGGGACAGTCTCCTACGAGCAGTACTTC. This sequence encodes CASSQDRGTVSYEQYF.

The V call is TRBV29-1, the J call TRBJ2-1; TRBD1 agrees at 7 bases. CDR3 length: 17 amino acids. Germline trimming cut 2 bases from V and 4 bases from J; bases unmatched to any gene: 14. In germline, CDR1 is SQVTM, CDR2 ANQGSEA. The CDR3 protein is CSVEPWTGRTSYNEQFF. The CDR3 region has the DNA TGCAGCGTTGAACCCTGGACAGGAAGGACAAGTTACAATGAGCAGTTCTTC.

The V gene is TRBV6-6, the J gene TRBJ1-1; 7 positions match TRBD1. This CDR3 is built from 15 residues. J was trimmed by 0 bases and V by 6 bases; bases with no gene match: 7. CDR1 MNHNY and CDR2 SVGAGI come from the germline V gene (reference sequence). The CDR3 reads CASRLPGQMNTEAFF. In DNA form, the CDR3 reads TGTGCCAGCAGGCTCCCGGGACAGATGAACACTGAAGCTTTCTTT.

The V call is TRBV29-1, the J call TRBJ2-7; possible D gene TRBD1, 5 bases. Trimming shortened V by 1 base and J by 3 bases, and 13 bases separated the two germline ends. There are 14 residues in the CDR3. Germline CDR1 reads SQVTM; CDR2 reads ANQGSEA. The CDR3 DNA sequence: TGCAGCGTTGAAGGCGAACAGGAGAGCTACGAGCAGTACTTC. Its translation: CSVEGEQESYEQYF.

This clone showed up just a few times. In DNA form, the CDR3 reads TGTGCCACCAGTGATCCCCCCCGACAGGGTCCCTTAAGGCCCCTCCACTTT. Its translation is CATSDPPRQGPLRPLHF. The chain has TRBV24-1 and TRBJ1-6; 7 nucleotides align to TRBD1. CDR3 length: 17 amino acids. The ends lost 3 bases at V and 13 bases at J; junction bases unmatched: 17. Per the germline V gene, CDR1 is KGHDR and CDR2 is SFDVKD.

The chain joins TRBV19 to TRBJ2-5, with 7 bases fitting TRBD1. The V gene end was trimmed by 5 bases and the J gene end by 3 bases; junction bases not matched to a gene: 9. This CDR3 has 15 residues. Looked up from germline, CDR1 is LNHDA and CDR2 is SQIVND (reference sequence). The CDR3 DNA sequence: TGTGCCAGTAGTCTAAGACAGGGTTTGGAAGAGACCCAGTACTTC. Its translation: CASSLRQGLEETQYF.

This clone was observed once. The J gene is TRBJ2-1, the V gene TRBV19; 12 bases are a match to TRBD2. Unmatched junction bases numbered 6, after V lost 3 bases and J lost 6 bases. CDR3 size: 16 residues. CDR1 is LNHDA, CDR2 SQIVND, per germline (reference sequence). The CDR3 DNA follows: TGTGCCAGTAGTATCGGTTCTAGCGGGGGGGCCAATGAGCAGTTCTTC. Translated, it gives CASSIGSSGGANEQFF.

The chain joins TRBV5-5 to TRBJ2-7; no clear D. This CDR3 spans 14 amino acids. From germline, CDR1 is SGHKS and CDR2 YYEKEE (reference sequence). V was cut by 2 bases and J by 1 base, with 10 bases left in between. CDR3 amino acids: CASSFGGGSYEQYF. The CDR3 coding sequence is TGTGCCAGCAGCTTCGGTGGCGGATCCTACGAGCAGTACTTC.

J is TRBJ1-3 and V is TRBV18; the D gene is possibly TRBD1 (6 bases). CDR1 is KGHSH and CDR2 is LQKENI in the germline V gene. V lost 2 bases and J lost 3, with 11 bases in between. The CDR3 contains 15 residues. The CDR3 coding sequence is TGTGCCAGCTCACCAACCACAGGGAATGGAAACACCATATATTTT. Translation gives CASSPTTGNGNTIYF.

This rearrangement joins TRBV7-2 to TRBJ1-2; D unresolved. Trimming shortened V by 1 base and J by 4 bases, and 13 bases separated the two germline ends. Germline V CDR1 and CDR2: SGHTA, FQGNSA. The CDR3 is 15 amino acids. The CDR3 nucleotides are TGTGCCAGCAGCTTAGAGTTCGGGGTGGGCTATGGCTACACCTTC. As protein: CASSLEFGVGYGYTF.

The J gene is TRBJ1-2, the V gene TRBV19; 9 bases align to TRBD1. The CDR3 runs to 15 residues. Germline V CDR1 and CDR2: LNHDA, SQIVND (reference sequence). V dropped 1 base and J dropped 5; count of bases not matched to a gene: 5. The CDR3 coding sequence is TGTGCCAGTAGTATAGTCGGACAGGGGTGGTATGGCTACACCTTC. This gives the protein CASSIVGQGWYGYTF.

The chain links TRBV10-3 to TRBJ1-2; D unclear. Germline lookup yields CDR1 ENHRY and CDR2 SYGVKD. V was trimmed by 3 bases and J by 3 bases, leaving 11 bases between them. The CDR3 runs 14 residues. This chain's CDR3 is CAISESNSHYGYTF. The CDR3 coding sequence is TGTGCCATCAGTGAATCGAACAGCCACTATGGCTACACCTTC.

The chain combines TRBV6-2 or TRBV6-3 with TRBJ1-1; D remains ambiguous. CDR1 MNHEY and CDR2 SVGEGT come from the germline V gene. Trimming took 4 bases from V and 0 from J, leaving 3 bases between them. The CDR3 loop spans 12 amino acids. The CDR3: CASSSVNTEAFF. The DNA of the CDR3 is TGTGCCAGCAGTTCAGTGAACACTGAAGCTTTCTTT.

The rearrangement joins TRBV7-9 to TRBJ2-1; the match to TRBD2 covers 14 bases. Germline V gene data show CDR1 as SEHNR and CDR2 as FQNEAQ (reference sequence). Trimming removed 0 bases from V and 9 bases from J; junction bases left unmatched: 4. CDR3 size: 16 residues. The CDR3 nucleotides are TGTGCCAGCAGCTTAGCCGGACTAGCGGGGGGAAGTGAGCAGTTCTTC. Translating it yields CASSLAGLAGGSEQFF.